This is a list of T cell receptor beta chains from one sample in a study of blood T cell repertoires in COVID-19. Here immunoSEQ multiplex PCR was the method, and the copy in TCRdb shows in-frame clones only, minus some. Of a few hundred thousand clones listed, approximately 88% were seen once; the top ten hold around 5.8%. The specimen was PBMCs or T cells enriched from blood (not recorded which). Every receptor here comes from a woman aged 40 to 55 who had recovered from COVID-19. The CDR3 runs from the conserved cysteine through the conserved F or W. D genes are given only for firm matches. Clone size appears in some rows only: once, few, many, or a class for an expanded clone.

>TRBJ2-1|NA|TRBV30|TRBD2
TGTGCCTGGAGTAGGCTAGCGGGAGGGGTGTCCTACAATGAGCAGTTCTTC
CAWSRLAGGVSYNEQFF
>TRBJ1-6|NA|TRBV5-1|TRBD1
TGCGCCAGCAGCTTCGACAGGGGAAATTCACCCCTCCACTTT
CASSFDRGNSPLHF
>TRBJ2-7|once|TRBV7-2|NA
TGTGCCAGCAGCTTTTCCGGGAGCTCCTACGAGCAGTACTTC
CASSFSGSSYEQYF
>TRBJ1-1|NA|TRBV28|NA
TGTGCCAGCAGCGAGGTCCTCACTGAAGCTTTCTTT
CASSEVLTEAFF
>TRBJ2-6|NA|TRBV28|NA
TGTGCCAGCAGTACAGGGTCTGGGGCCAACGTCCTGACTTTC
CASSTGSGANVLTF
>TRBJ1-3|NA|TRBV5-1|NA
TGCGCCAGCAGCTTGTCTGGCCGTGACTCTGGAAACACCATATATTTT
CASSLSGRDSGNTIYF
>TRBJ2-2|NA|TRBV5-1|TRBD1
TGCGCCAGCAGCTTGCCGACAGGGGGAACCGGGGAGCTGTTTTTT
CASSLPTGGTGELFF
>TRBJ2-1|once|TRBV4-3|TRBD2
TGCGCCAGCAGCCCGGGGACTAGCGGGAGGAGCTCCTACAATGAGCAGTTCTTC
CASSPGTSGRSSYNEQFF
>TRBJ2-3|NA|TRBV27|NA
TGTGCCAGCAGGAACAGCTTCACAGATACGCAGTATTTT
CASRNSFTDTQYF
>TRBJ2-7|NA|TRBV28|TRBD1
TGTGCCAGCAGTGTATCCGGGACAGGGGGCTACGAGCAGTACTTC
CASSVSGTGGYEQYF
>TRBJ2-3|NA|TRBV6-4|NA
TGTGCCAGCAGCGCCCGGGCGGGTGAAACAGATACGCAGTATTTT
CASSARAGETDTQYF
>TRBJ2-3|NA|TRBV14|TRBD2
TGTGCCAGCAGCCAAGACTGGCTAGCGGGAGGTTGGCATACGCAGTATTTT
CASSQDWLAGGWHTQYF
>TRBJ2-7|NA|TRBV27|TRBD1
TGTGCCAGCCGGACAGGTGCCTACGAGCAGTACTTC
CASRTGAYEQYF
>TRBJ2-7|NA|TRBV7-2|TRBD2
TGTGCCAGCAGCTTAGTGGCGGGAGAGTACGAGCAGTACTTC
CASSLVAGEYEQYF
>TRBJ1-4|NA|TRBV18|TRBD1
TGTGCCAGCTCACCACCCGGACAGGGGATGGGTGAAAAACTGTTTTTT
CASSPPGQGMGEKLFF
>TRBJ1-2|NA|TRBV21-1|NA
TGTGCCAGCAGCAAAGCGGACATTACTAACTATGGCTACACCTTC
CASSKADITNYGYTF
>TRBJ1-1|NA|TRBV9|NA
TGTGCCAGCAGCCCGCGTGGGGAGGGGGAAGAAGCTTTCTTT
CASSPRGEGEEAFF
>TRBJ1-3|NA|TRBV6-6|TRBD1
TGTGCCAGCACCCGGTACAACAGGGGAGCTGGAAACACCATATATTTT
CASTRYNRGAGNTIYF
>TRBJ2-1|NA|TRBV10-2|TRBD2
TGCGCCAGCAGTGTTGATCGGACTAGCGGGAGGTTAACTGAGCAGTTCTTC
CASSVDRTSGRLTEQFF
>TRBJ2-3|NA|TRBV19|TRBD2
TGTGCCAGTAGGGCGGGAGGGACAGATACGCAGTATTTT
CASRAGGTDTQYF
>TRBJ1-2|NA|TRBV12-3/TRBV12-4|NA
TGTGCCAGCAGCCCCATGCACGGGGGCTACACCTTC
CASSPMHGGYTF
>TRBJ2-3|NA|TRBV7-2|NA
TGTGCCAACACACCTTACCTAGCAGATACGCAGTATTTT
CANTPYLADTQYF
>TRBJ2-2|NA|TRBV28|NA
TGTGCCAGCAGGGTCGCAGGGAACACCGGGGAGCTGTTTTTT
CASRVAGNTGELFF
>TRBJ2-7|NA|TRBV5-4|TRBD2
TGTGCCAGCAGCCACGGACTAGCGCAGGGGGAGCAGTACTTC
CASSHGLAQGEQYF
>TRBJ2-2|NA|TRBV19|NA
TGTGCCAGTCGGGACACCGGGGAGCTGTTTTTT
CASRDTGELFF
>TRBJ2-2|NA|TRBV27|NA
TGTGCCAGCAGTGCCACACGCACCGGGGAGCTGTTTTTT
CASSATRTGELFF
>TRBJ2-3|NA|TRBV27|NA
TGTGCCAGCAGTTTGAATAGAGGCACAGATACGCAGTATTTT
CASSLNRGTDTQYF
>TRBJ2-1|NA|TRBV19|TRBD2
TGTGCCAGTAGTAGAGCGACTAGCGGGAGGAGGGTCTACAATGAGCAGTTCTTC
CASSRATSGRRVYNEQFF
>TRBJ2-5|NA|TRBV24-1|NA
TGTGCCACCAGTGTGGGACAATGGGGAGAGACCCAGTACTTC
CATSVGQWGETQYF
>TRBJ2-7|NA|TRBV5-4|TRBD1
TGTGCCAGCAGCCTGGACAGGGTTCGCGAGCAGTACTTC
CASSLDRVREQYF
>TRBJ2-2|NA|TRBV7-3|TRBD2
TGTGCCAGCAGCCCTAGACTAGCGGGAGGCGGCACCGGGGAGCTGTTTTTT
CASSPRLAGGGTGELFF
>TRBJ2-3|NA|TRBV7-3|TRBD2
TGTGCCAGCAGCCTCGAGGGACTAGCGGGAACAGATACGCAGTATTTT
CASSLEGLAGTDTQYF
>TRBJ1-4|NA|TRBV4-1|TRBD1
TGCGCCAGCAGCCAAGCCGGGACAGGGGGCGCCGATGAAAAACTGTTTTTT
CASSQAGTGGADEKLFF
>TRBJ2-1|NA|TRBV28|TRBD2
TGTGCCAGCAGACTCCATAGCGGGAATGAGCAGTTCTTC
CASRLHSGNEQFF
>TRBJ2-7|NA|TRBV7-8|NA
TGTGCCAGCAGCTCGACCGAAACAGCCCGGGTGACGGGACTGTACGAGCAGTACTTC
CASSSTETARVTGLYEQYF
>TRBJ2-3|NA|TRBV29-1|NA
TGCAGCGTTAAGCGGGGCACAGATACGCAGTATTTT
CSVKRGTDTQYF
>TRBJ1-6|NA|TRBV28|TRBD1
TGTGCCAGCAGTCCGGGACAGAAATCACCCCTCCACTTT
CASSPGQKSPLHF
>TRBJ1-6|NA|TRBV11-2|NA
TGTGCCAGCAGCTTAATATCCAGCGGTAATTCACCCCTCCACTTT
CASSLISSGNSPLHF
>TRBJ2-7|few|TRBV5-1|NA
TGCGCCAGCAGACAAACCCCGATCACCTACGAGCAGTACTTC
CASRQTPITYEQYF
>TRBJ1-1|NA|TRBV9|NA
TGTGCCAGCAGCGCTCAAGTGGGAGACACTGAAGCTTTCTTT
CASSAQVGDTEAFF
>TRBJ2-1|NA|TRBV2|NA
TGTGCCAGCGTTCGGGGGGCGGGTGGTGAGCAGTTCTTC
CASVRGAGGEQFF
>TRBJ2-5|NA|TRBV4-2|TRBD1
TGTGCCAGCAGCCAAGGTACTAAACAGGGGGATGGAGAGACCCAGTACTTC
CASSQGTKQGDGETQYF
>TRBJ1-1|NA|TRBV15|NA
TGTGCCACCAGCAGAGTCCCAGGGGCTCGTACTGAAGCTTTCTTT
CATSRVPGARTEAFF
>TRBJ2-3|NA|TRBV21-1|NA
TGTGCCAGCAGCCTCACAGATACGCAGTATTTT
CASSLTDTQYF
>TRBJ1-6|once|TRBV2|NA
TGTGCCAGCAGTGTTTTTGTGCCGGTCTTGAGGGGGATCGCTTCACCCCTCCACTTT
CASSVFVPVLRGIASPLHF
>TRBJ1-2|NA|TRBV30|TRBD1
TGTGCCTGGAGCTTAACTACAGGGGCCAGTGGGGGCTACACCTTC
CAWSLTTGASGGYTF
>TRBJ1-1|NA|TRBV4-2|NA
TGTGCCAGCACCCCGAGCCACCGGAGCGGGAACACTGAAGCTTTCTTT
CASTPSHRSGNTEAFF
>TRBJ2-5|NA|TRBV5-4|TRBD1
TGTGCCAGCAGCCGAACCGGGACAGGGGAAGAGACCCAGTACTTC
CASSRTGTGEETQYF
>TRBJ2-3|NA|TRBV19|NA
TGTGCCAGTAGTACCGGGGATTATTCGGCAGATACGCAGTATTTT
CASSTGDYSADTQYF
>TRBJ2-6|NA|TRBV27|NA
TGTGCCAGCAGGTTACTAGGAGTGTCTGGGGCCAACGTCCTGACTTTC
CASRLLGVSGANVLTF
>TRBJ2-7|NA|TRBV2|NA
TGTGCCAGCAGTGTGGGACACCCTCTCCCCTACGAGCAGTACTTC
CASSVGHPLPYEQYF
>TRBJ1-2|NA|TRBV11-2|NA
TGTGCCAGCAGCCCCGATGGGAGGGTGGGATACACCTTC
CASSPDGRVGYTF
>TRBJ1-1|few|TRBV28|NA
TGTGCCAGCAGACAACAGGCCCCCGGCACTGAAGCTTTCTTT
CASRQQAPGTEAFF
>TRBJ1-5|few|TRBV7-2|NA
TGTGCCAGCAGCTTAGGAGGGCAGCCCCAGCATTTT
CASSLGGQPQHF
>TRBJ2-2|NA|TRBV27|TRBD1
TGTGCCAGCACACAGGGGGTGGAGAGCACCGGGGAGCTGTTTTTT
CASTQGVESTGELFF
>TRBJ2-4|NA|TRBV30|NA
TGTGCCTGGAGCTTCAGCGGGCGTAATACGAACATTCAGTACTTC
CAWSFSGRNTNIQYF
>TRBJ2-1|NA|TRBV2|TRBD1
TGTGCCAGCAGTAGGGACAGGAGCTCCTACAATGAGCAGTTCTTC
CASSRDRSSYNEQFF
>TRBJ2-7|NA|TRBV30|NA
TGTGCCTGGAGTGTACAGGCCTACGAGCAGTACTTC
CAWSVQAYEQYF
>TRBJ1-4|NA|TRBV18|NA
TGTGCCAGCTCAGCGACAGCTTATGAAAAACTGTTTTTT
CASSATAYEKLFF